This T cell receptor beta chain emerged from a study of early T cells in non-severe SARS-CoV-2 infection. In the study overall: The chains were unpaired, and the sequenced material was bulk RNA from unsorted whole blood. Study conclusions and caveats: The VDJdb matching leaned toward anti-spike CD8 responses and overlooked private and CD4 specificities.

Molecules of cDNA were individually given unique molecular identifiers that were attached to them. TCRdb re-called the 5' RACE reads through MiXCR, storing one row per CDR3 protein. The table includes 40,000 to 45,000 distinct CDR3 sequences, approximately 4.8% detected once. Only a few counts were recorded for this clonotype. Its target is not known. V was cut by 3 bases and J by 0 bases, with 15 bases left in between. The CDR3 covers 17 residues. The germline V gene has CDR1 SGHTA and CDR2 FQGNSA. The chain carries TRBV7-2 and TRBJ2-1, with D possibly TRBD2 on 5 matching bases. Material: whole blood. This clonotype originated in an adult who was a healthcare worker with PCR-confirmed SARS-CoV-2 infection or an uninfected control (not recorded which). CDR3 region: CASSFASEVGSYNEQFF. CDR3 DNA: TGTGCCAGCAGCTTCGCGTCGGAGGTTGGCTCCTACAATGAGCAGTTCTTC.